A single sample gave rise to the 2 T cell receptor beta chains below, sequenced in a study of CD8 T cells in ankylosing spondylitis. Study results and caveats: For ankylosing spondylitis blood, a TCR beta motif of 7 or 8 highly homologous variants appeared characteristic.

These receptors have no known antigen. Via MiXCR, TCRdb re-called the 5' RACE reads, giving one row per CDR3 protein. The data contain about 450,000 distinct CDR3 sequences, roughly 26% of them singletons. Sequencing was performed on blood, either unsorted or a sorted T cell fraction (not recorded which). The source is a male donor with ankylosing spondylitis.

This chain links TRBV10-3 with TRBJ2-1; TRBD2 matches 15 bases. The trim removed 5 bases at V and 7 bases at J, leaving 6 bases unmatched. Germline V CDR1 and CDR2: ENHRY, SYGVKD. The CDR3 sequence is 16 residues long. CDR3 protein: CAISPGLAGGKNEQFF. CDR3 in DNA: TGTGCCATCAGTCCGGGACTAGCGGGAGGCAAGAATGAGCAGTTCTTC.

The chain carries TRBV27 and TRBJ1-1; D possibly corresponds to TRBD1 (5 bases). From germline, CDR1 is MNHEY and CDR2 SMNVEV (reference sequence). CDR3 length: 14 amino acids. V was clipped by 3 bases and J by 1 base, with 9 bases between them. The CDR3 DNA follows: TGTGCCAGCAGTTTTTGGCAGGGGAACACTGAAGCTTTCTTT. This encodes CASSFWQGNTEAFF.